The 13 T cell receptor beta chains presented below share a single source sample, sequenced in a study of blood T cell repertoires in COVID-19. Only in-frame clones appear in the TCRdb table, and some are missing; sequencing was by immunoSEQ multiplex PCR. Counted here are 140,000 to 150,000 clones, about 90% occurring once; the ten biggest clones make up roughly 4%. The sample comprised PBMCs or T cells enriched from blood (not recorded which). Receptor source: a woman in her forties who had been exposed to COVID-19.

This sequence joins TRBV6-5 and TRBJ2-7; 13 bases map to TRBD2. Unmatched junction bases numbered 9, after V lost 7 bases and J lost 6 bases. Germline V lookup: CDR1 MNHEY, CDR2 SVGAGI. The CDR3 sequence is 15 residues long. In nucleotides, the CDR3 is TGTGCCAGCACTCCGGGGACTAGCGGGAAGGTCGAGCAGTACTTC. This encodes CASTPGTSGKVEQYF.

The CDR3 is CASSRTTSGSTSYEQYF. CDR3 coding DNA: TGTGCCAGCAGCCGCACGACTAGCGGGAGTACCTCCTACGAGCAGTACTTC. The rearrangement joins TRBV4-2 to TRBJ2-7, with 12 bases identical to TRBD2. The ends lost 4 bases at V and 0 bases at J; junction bases unmatched: 7. The CDR3 is 17 residues long. Germline CDR1 and CDR2: LGHNA and YNFKEQ.

The J gene is TRBJ1-6, the V gene TRBV5-4, with D tentatively TRBD1 (5 bases). In germline, CDR1 is SGHNT, CDR2 YYREEE (reference sequence). The CDR3 runs to 13 residues. Trimming stripped 3 bases from V and 10 bases from J, with 11 bases between. CDR3 residues: CASSSDSKSPLHF. The CDR3 DNA reads TGTGCCAGCAGCTCAGACAGTAAGTCACCCCTCCACTTT.

This chain links TRBV27 with TRBJ2-1, with 11 positions matching TRBD2. The CDR3 covers 17 residues. The V segment lost 3 bases and the J segment 0 bases; nucleotides outside the gene matches: 4. Germline values: CDR1 MNHEY, CDR2 SMNVEV (reference sequence). The CDR3 is CASSLVGTSGSYNEQFF. Written as DNA, the CDR3 is TGTGCCAGCAGTTTGGTGGGGACTAGCGGCTCCTACAATGAGCAGTTCTTC.

In this sample, this clone turned up once. The rearrangement uses TRBV4-1 and TRBJ2-7, with 7 bases fitting TRBD2. From germline, CDR1 is MGHRA and CDR2 YSYEKL. CDR3 length: 16 residues. V was clipped by 1 base and J by 1 base; unmatched bases: 7. CDR3 loop: CASSQGGGVGSYEQYF. The DNA for the CDR3 is TGCGCCAGCAGCCAAGGGGGAGGGGTGGGTTCCTACGAGCAGTACTTC.

The CDR3 coding sequence is TGTGCCAGCAGCCCGACAGCTAGCAATCAGCCCCAGCATTTT. Translation gives CASSPTASNQPQHF. J is TRBJ1-5 and V is TRBV28; maybe TRBD1 (5 bases). The germline V and J ends were trimmed by 6 bases and 0 bases, with 9 bases remaining between them. CDR1 and CDR2 from the germline V gene are MDHEN and SYDVKM. This CDR3 spans 14 amino acids. The whole variable domain, remainder taken from reference TRBV28 and TRBJ1-5, is DVKVTQSSRYLVKRTGEKVFLECVQDMDHENMFWYRQDPGLGLRLIYFSYDVKMKEKGDIPEGYSVSREKKERFSLILESASTNQTSMYLCASSPTASNQPQHFGDGTRLSIL.

The V call is TRBV5-1, the J call TRBJ1-4; D call uncertain. Trimming shortened V by 4 bases and J by 1 base, and 8 bases separated the two germline ends. This CDR3 has 14 amino acids. The V gene's germline CDR1 is SGHRS and CDR2 YFSETQ. CDR3 region: CASSLTGTNEKLFF. Here the CDR3 DNA reads TGCGCCAGCAGCCTGACGGGAACTAATGAAAAACTGTTTTTT. Full variable domain (missing parts from reference TRBV5-1 and TRBJ1-4): KAGVTQTPRYLIKTRGQQVTLSCSPISGHRSVSWYQQTPGQGLQFLFEYFSETQRNKGNFPGRFSGRQFSNSRSEMNVSTLELGDSALYLCASSLTGTNEKLFFGSGTQLSVL.

The chain joins TRBV7-2 to TRBJ2-6; 10 positions agree with TRBD2. Germline V gives CDR1 SGHTA, CDR2 FQGNSA. The junction had 10 bases not matched to a gene; V was cut back by 8 bases and J by 0 bases. The CDR3 is made up of 18 amino acids. The chain's CDR3 is CASVSGRPMTSGANVLTF. In DNA form, the CDR3 reads TGTGCCAGCGTTAGCGGGAGGCCGATGACCTCTGGGGCCAACGTCCTGACTTTC.

This chain uses TRBV7-2 with TRBJ1-4; a weak D match, TRBD1 (6 bases). Per the germline V gene, CDR1 is SGHTA and CDR2 is FQGNSA. Trimming shortened V by 4 bases and J by 1 base, and 13 bases separated the two germline ends. CDR3 length: 16 amino acids. The CDR3 sequence: CASSSAIGGTNEKLFF. Written as DNA, the CDR3 is TGTGCCAGCAGCTCGGCTATAGGGGGAACTAATGAAAAACTGTTTTTT.

The chain uses TRBV6-5 and TRBJ1-1; no reliable D call. The CDR3 sequence is 13 residues long. V lost 8 bases and J lost 11, with 21 bases in between. Germline CDR1 reads MNHEY; CDR2 reads SVGAGI. DNA of the CDR3: TGTGCCAGCGAGGTCTTGAAGGTCCATGGGGCTTTCTTT. Its translation is CASEVLKVHGAFF.

A single count supports this clone. The rearrangement links TRBV4-2 to TRBJ2-5; no definite D call. From germline, CDR1 is LGHNA and CDR2 YNFKEQ. V lost 1 base and J lost 4, with 13 bases in between. The CDR3 consists of 15 residues. Here the CDR3 DNA reads TGTGCCAGCAGCCAAGGCAGCGAAGGAAGAGAGACCCAGTACTTC. It encodes CASSQGSEGRETQYF.

This chain links TRBV28 with TRBJ1-5, with a tentative D call TRBD1 (5 bases). Trimming stripped 3 bases from V and 2 bases from J, with 11 bases between. CDR1 MDHEN and CDR2 SYDVKM come from the germline V gene. The CDR3 extends over 15 amino acids. The CDR3 protein is CASSFGRAGNQPQHF. The CDR3, as DNA: TGTGCCAGCAGTTTTGGCAGGGCTGGCAATCAGCCCCAGCATTTT. Full variable domain (missing parts from reference TRBV28 and TRBJ1-5): DVKVTQSSRYLVKRTGEKVFLECVQDMDHENMFWYRQDPGLGLRLIYFSYDVKMKEKGDIPEGYSVSREKKERFSLILESASTNQTSMYLCASSFGRAGNQPQHFGDGTRLSIL.

The chain joins TRBV28 to TRBJ2-7; 7 positions match TRBD1. The CDR3 covers 13 residues. Germline V gives CDR1 MDHEN, CDR2 SYDVKM. V shed 5 bases and J 3 bases; nucleotides not matched to a gene: 4. The CDR3 here is CASSNRGDYEQYF. The CDR3 DNA follows: TGTGCCAGCAGTAACAGGGGAGACTACGAGCAGTACTTC.